The 22 T cell receptor beta chains in this list originate from one sample, sequenced in a study of CD8+ T cells in alopecia areata. Sequencing templates came from extracted RNA that was reverse transcribed into cDNA. The repertoire was sequenced with immunoSEQ multiplex PCR; TCRdb's copy has only in-frame clones and lacks some. The data show fewer than 250,000 clones, around 66% seen once. Treatment described: oral pan-JAK inhibitor, 5-10 mg twice daily. The sequencing here drew on CD4+ T cells sorted from blood, taken at week 4, from a patient treated with tofacitinib. These receptors were collected from a human donor with alopecia areata.

V gene TRBV19 combines with J gene TRBJ2-7, with 10 bases aligning to TRBD1. The germline V gene has CDR1 LNHDA and CDR2 SQIVND (reference sequence). With 5 bases clipped from V and 1 base from J, the junction kept 11 bases outside the gene matches. CDR3 size: 17 residues. CDR3 residues: CASSPLIGTGESYEQYF. As DNA, the CDR3 is TGTGCCAGTAGTCCCCTGATCGGGACAGGGGAATCCTACGAGCAGTACTTC.

This clone has just one count. The chain recombines TRBV29-1 with TRBJ1-2, with no clear D. Germline loops: CDR1 SQVTM, CDR2 ANQGSEA. V was trimmed by 3 bases and J by 7 bases, leaving 9 bases between them. The CDR3 has 11 residues. CDR3 in amino acids: CSVDEDGGYTF. CDR3 nucleotides: TGCAGCGTTGATGAGGACGGTGGCTACACCTTC.

As regards this clone: This sample also contains other DNA sequences that code for the same CDR3. The J gene is TRBJ2-7, the V gene TRBV7-2; 7 bases line up with TRBD2. The trim removed 4 bases at V and 0 bases at J, leaving 3 bases unmatched. Germline V gene sequence: CDR1 SGHTA, CDR2 FQGNSA. The CDR3 is made up of 14 amino acids. The CDR3 protein is CASSSTGGSYEQYF. DNA of the CDR3: TGTGCCAGCAGCTCGACGGGGGGCTCCTACGAGCAGTACTTC. Based on the CDR3 plus reference TRBV7-2 and TRBJ2-7, the full variable domain is GAGVSQSPSNKVTEKGKDVELRCDPISGHTALYWYRQSLGQGLEFLIYFQGNSAPDKSGLPSDRFSAERTGGSVSTLTIQRTQQEDSAVYLCASSSTGGSYEQYFGPGTRLTVT.

This clone was seen a few times. J is TRBJ1-2 and V is TRBV30; D call uncertain. The CDR3 has 13 amino acids. CDR1 and CDR2 from the germline V gene are GTSNPN and SVGIG (reference sequence). V was trimmed by 1 base and J by 4 bases, leaving 10 bases between them. The chain's CDR3 is CAWSARVSYGYTF. The DNA for the CDR3 is TGTGCCTGGAGTGCCCGAGTTAGCTATGGCTACACCTTC.

This chain uses TRBV7-3 with TRBJ2-1; TRBD2 aligns across 9 bases. V lost 4 bases, J lost 5 bases, and 6 bases stayed unmatched. The CDR3 contains 15 residues. The germline CDR1 and CDR2 sequences are SGHTA and FQGTGA. For the CDR3, the DNA is TGTGCCAGCAGCTCCCCGGGACTAGCTAACAATGAGCAGTTCTTC. Protein: CASSSPGLANNEQFF.

The V and J genes are TRBV30 and TRBJ1-2, with 9 bases lining up with TRBD1. The CDR3 sequence is 13 residues long. The J segment lost 3 bases and the V segment lost 5 bases, leaving 4 bases of the junction unmatched. Germline lookup yields CDR1 GTSNPN and CDR2 SVGIG (reference sequence). This CDR3 reads CAWGQGQYYGYTF. The CDR3 DNA reads TGTGCCTGGGGACAGGGGCAGTACTATGGCTACACCTTC.

This clone has only one observation. The chain recombines TRBV4-1 with TRBJ1-4, with no clear D. CDR1 and CDR2 from the germline V gene are MGHRA and YSYEKL. The CDR3 has 15 amino acids. V was trimmed by 8 bases and J by 4 bases, leaving 17 bases between them. For the CDR3, the DNA is TGCGCCAGCTCCTTATCGGGGAGCCGTAATGAAAAACTGTTTTTT. Translated, it gives CASSLSGSRNEKLFF.

This chain connects TRBV5-4 to TRBJ2-5; D is perhaps TRBD1 (6 bases). Germline loops: CDR1 SGHNT, CDR2 YYREEE (reference sequence). Between the trimmed V and J ends, which lost 0 bases and 5 bases, there was a span of 14 bases. CDR3 length equals 15 residues. The CDR3 region has the DNA TGTGCCAGCAGCTTGGGGTCACAGGGAATGGAGACCCAGTACTTC. Protein sequence: CASSLGSQGMETQYF.

V and J are TRBV29-1 and TRBJ2-5; 7 nucleotides match TRBD2. Looked up from germline, CDR1 is SQVTM and CDR2 is ANQGSEA. The CDR3 runs 13 residues. The V gene end was trimmed by 4 bases and the J gene end by 4 bases; junction bases not matched to a gene: 6. The CDR3 sequence is CSVAEREGETQYF. In nucleotides, the CDR3 is TGCAGCGTTGCAGAAAGGGAGGGAGAGACCCAGTACTTC.

The chain couples TRBV7-2 to TRBJ1-2; possibly TRBD1 for D (5 bases). Germline CDR1 SGHTA, CDR2 FQGNSA. V lost 5 bases, J lost 2 bases, and 15 bases lay in between. There are 15 residues in the CDR3. CDR3 protein: CASSPGLPPNYGYTF. The CDR3 nucleotides read TGTGCCAGCAGCCCGGGGCTCCCTCCGAACTATGGCTACACCTTC.

The gene calls are TRBV2 and TRBJ2-5; D might be TRBD2 (5 bases). The germline V gene encodes CDR1 SNHLY and CDR2 FYNNEI. The CDR3 is 14 residues long. With 5 bases removed from V and 1 base from J, the gap between germline ends came to 11 bases. CDR3 loop: CASSRDRGQETQYF. CDR3 in DNA: TGTGCCAGCAGTCGAGACCGGGGCCAAGAGACCCAGTACTTC.

Concerning this clone itself: Other DNA sequences of this sample code for an identical CDR3. V usage is TRBV5-1 and J usage is TRBJ2-5; D gene unclear. CDR3 length equals 11 residues. Looked up from germline, CDR1 is SGHRS and CDR2 is YFSETQ. Trimming cost V 4 bases and J 2 bases, with 3 bases left between them. The CDR3 spells CASSVQETQYF. The CDR3 bases are TGCGCCAGCAGCGTTCAAGAGACCCAGTACTTC.

The chain recombines TRBV30 with TRBJ2-7, with TRBD1 matching 10 bases. The V and J ends lost 1 base and 4 bases, in that order; junction bases with no gene match: 7. The germline gives CDR1 GTSNPN, CDR2 SVGIG (reference sequence). The CDR3 consists of 15 residues. The CDR3, as DNA: TGTGCCTGGAGTGGACAGACAGGGGGCGGGTACGAGCAGTACTTC. Protein sequence: CAWSGQTGGGYEQYF.

The chain recombines TRBV29-1 with TRBJ1-1, with D unclear. V was trimmed by 4 bases and J by 6 bases, leaving 9 bases between them. Germline lookup yields CDR1 SQVTM and CDR2 ANQGSEA. The CDR3 loop spans 11 amino acids. The CDR3 spells CSVVGSPEAFF. CDR3 in DNA: TGCAGCGTTGTGGGGTCTCCTGAAGCTTTCTTT.

The chain recombines TRBV4-1 with TRBJ2-6, with D maybe TRBD1 (5 bases). V lost 0 bases and J lost 0, with 21 bases in between. Germline assignment: CDR1 MGHRA and CDR2 YSYEKL. The CDR3 runs 21 residues. The CDR3 DNA follows: TGCGCCAGCAGCCAAGATACCGGGCCCAGGGTGGGCTCCTCTGGGGCCAACGTCCTGACTTTC. Translating gives CASSQDTGPRVGSSGANVLTF.

This clone was detected only a few times. The genes are TRBV15 and TRBJ2-3; 14 bases line up with TRBD2. The V and J ends lost 3 bases and 4 bases, in that order; junction bases with no gene match: 3. Per germline, CDR1 LNHNV and CDR2 YYDKDF (reference sequence). The CDR3 spans 16 residues. Here the CDR3 DNA reads TGTGCCACCAGCAGCGGACTAGCGGGGGGTTCAGATACGCAGTATTTT. Amino acid sequence: CATSSGLAGGSDTQYF.

The table lists this clone with a count of one. The chain is built from TRBV7-9 and TRBJ1-1; possible D gene TRBD1, 5 bases. With 2 bases removed from V and 6 bases from J, the gap between germline ends came to 10 bases. The CDR3 length is 13 residues. Germline V gene sequence: CDR1 SEHNR, CDR2 FQNEAQ (reference sequence). CDR3 residues: CASSLQQVAEAFF. CDR3 nucleotides: TGTGCCAGCAGCTTACAACAGGTGGCTGAAGCTTTCTTT.

This clone was counted between two and nine times. The rearrangement links TRBV2 to TRBJ1-2; 9 bases align to TRBD1. The CDR3 sequence is 14 residues long. Germline V gene lookup returns CDR1 SNHLY and CDR2 FYNNEI. V was pared by 2 bases and J by 7 bases, with 5 bases of the junction left unmatched. DNA for the CDR3: TGTGCCAGCAGTGAACTCCTGGACAGGGGTGGCTACACCTTC. Translated, it gives CASSELLDRGGYTF.

V is TRBV29-1 and J is TRBJ2-1, with TRBD2 identical over 13 bases. The CDR3 is 14 residues long. V shed 2 bases and J 10 bases; nucleotides not matched to a gene: 5. From germline, CDR1 is SQVTM and CDR2 ANQGSEA. CDR3 amino acids: CSVETSGGAREQFF. The DNA of the CDR3 is TGCAGCGTTGAAACTAGCGGGGGGGCCAGGGAGCAGTTCTTC.

This chain connects TRBV30 to TRBJ2-6; D might be TRBD2 (6 bases). This CDR3 is 15 amino acids long. Germline values: CDR1 GTSNPN, CDR2 SVGIG (reference sequence). Trimming removed 1 base at V and 2 bases at J, with 9 bases between. CDR3 sequence (DNA): TGTGCCTGGAGTGAGTGGGGGGCTGGGGCCAACGTCCTGACTTTC. Protein sequence: CAWSEWGAGANVLTF.

V usage is TRBV11-2 and J usage is TRBJ2-7; TRBD2 matches at 14 bases. Germline V gives CDR1 SGHAT, CDR2 FQNNGV. The CDR3 has 16 amino acids. V lost 3 bases, J lost 2 bases, and 3 bases stayed unmatched. The CDR3 sequence is CASSLGTSGGTYEQYF. DNA for the CDR3: TGTGCCAGCAGCTTGGGGACTAGCGGGGGTACCTACGAGCAGTACTTC.

V gene TRBV27 combines with J gene TRBJ1-1; D possibly corresponds to TRBD1 (6 bases). This CDR3 contains 14 residues. V lost 7 bases and J 4 bases, leaving 16 bases between the germline ends. Germline CDR1 is MNHEY and CDR2 is SMNVEV (reference sequence). In DNA, the CDR3 is TGTGCCAGCAAACTGATAGGGGGAAGCACTGAAGCTTTCTTT. Amino acid sequence: CASKLIGGSTEAFF.